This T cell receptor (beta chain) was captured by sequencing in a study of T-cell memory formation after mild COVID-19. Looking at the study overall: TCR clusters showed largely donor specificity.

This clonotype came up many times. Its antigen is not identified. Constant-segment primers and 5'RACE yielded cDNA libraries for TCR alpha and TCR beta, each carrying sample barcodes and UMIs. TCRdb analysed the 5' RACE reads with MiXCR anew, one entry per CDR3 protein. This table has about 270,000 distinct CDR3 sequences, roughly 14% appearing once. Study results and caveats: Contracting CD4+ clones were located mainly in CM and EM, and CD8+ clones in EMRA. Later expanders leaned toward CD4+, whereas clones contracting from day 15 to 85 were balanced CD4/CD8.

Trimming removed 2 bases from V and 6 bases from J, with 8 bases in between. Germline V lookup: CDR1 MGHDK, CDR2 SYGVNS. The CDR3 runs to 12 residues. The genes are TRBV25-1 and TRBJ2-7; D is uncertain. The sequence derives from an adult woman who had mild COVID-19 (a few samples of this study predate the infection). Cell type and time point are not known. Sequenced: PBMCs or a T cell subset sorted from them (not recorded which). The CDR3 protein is CASSEGRAEQYF. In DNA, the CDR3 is TGTGCCAGCAGTGAAGGTAGGGCCGAGCAGTACTTC.